Listed below are T cell receptor beta chains from one sample, sequenced in a study of blood T cell repertoires in COVID-19. The assay was immunoSEQ multiplex PCR, and TCRdb's table has in-frame clones only and misses some. The sample holds approximately 50,000 clones, 80% to 90% seen once. Sequenced input: peripheral blood. These receptors were collected from a woman of 80 years or more with acute or convalescent COVID-19. Both conserved end residues are trimmed from each CDR3.

j_call,v_call,cdr3_aa
TRBJ2-5,TRBV9,ASSARQGPGTQY
TRBJ2-1,TRBV5-6,ASSSRLAGNEQF
TRBJ1-1,TRBV12-3/TRBV12-4,ASRRGETEAF
TRBJ1-2,TRBV10-2,ASLDRGLDGYT
TRBJ1-1,TRBV7-3,ASSLGTNTEAF
TRBJ1-2,TRBV5-6,ASSPRQGGLTGYT
TRBJ2-3,TRBV30,AWSRGGRRTDTQY
TRBJ2-3,TRBV19,ASKPGTLTDTQY
TRBJ1-5,TRBV10-3,AISEVWDRGINQPQH
TRBJ1-4,TRBV5-1,ASSLEGGGEKLF
TRBJ1-4,TRBV11-2,ASSVATGAAKLF
TRBJ2-2,TRBV14,ASSQDQGTVYTGELF
TRBJ1-2,TRBV30,AWSPTPRQVTNYGYT
TRBJ2-1,TRBV6-4,ASSEGQGYNEQF
TRBJ2-1,TRBV9,ASSPWGLAGGLAYNEQF
TRBJ2-7,TRBV7-9,ASSLEKSEQY
TRBJ2-1,TRBV2,ASSEHLRDRGVDEQF
TRBJ1-2,TRBV18,ASSPLTGLRETNYGYT
TRBJ1-1,TRBV14,ASSQVGGNTEAF
TRBJ2-3,TRBV10-2,ASSMSDTQY
TRBJ1-2,TRBV6-1,ASSEARTGGLIYGYT
TRBJ1-6,TRBV28,ASSLGQRNSPLH
TRBJ1-2,TRBV7-8,ASSQDWNGYT
TRBJ2-2,TRBV9,ASSVTGTGGTGELF
TRBJ1-2,TRBV5-4,ASSWQGRGGYT
TRBJ2-1,TRBV12-5,ASGIPDREGDEQF
TRBJ1-3,TRBV30,AWRRISSGNTIY
TRBJ2-7,TRBV11-1,ASSFTSGAYEQY
TRBJ2-1,TRBV11-2,ASSFVLANNEQF
TRBJ2-1,TRBV3-1/TRBV3-2,ASSPGTGVYNEQF
TRBJ2-7,TRBV3-1/TRBV3-2,ASSQRSTENKQY
TRBJ1-5,TRBV24-1,ATRGQLHHQPQH
TRBJ1-2,TRBV20-1,SAAQGAYT
TRBJ1-1,TRBV27,ASRPGQGVAF
TRBJ1-5,TRBV4-1,ASSLDTSNQPQH
TRBJ2-2,TRBV24-1,ATSDWGLHRGRKHTGELF
TRBJ1-5,TRBV30,AWSEGTGNQPQH
TRBJ2-5,TRBV9,ASSSSGGAIETQY
TRBJ2-3,TRBV10-3,AISAGGTDTQY
TRBJ1-6,TRBV3-1/TRBV3-2,ASSQDNPLNSPLH
TRBJ1-1,TRBV7-9,ASKDSENTEAF
TRBJ2-2,TRBV9,ASSQDRGRLF
TRBJ1-6,TRBV30,AWSGRVAYNSPLH
TRBJ1-6,TRBV6-6,ASSYSGQVNQLPLH
TRBJ1-4,TRBV23-1,ASTGEKLF
TRBJ2-3,TRBV3-1/TRBV3-2,ASSQGTSGDVDTQY
TRBJ1-6,TRBV25-1,ASSVNRVNSPLH
TRBJ2-7,TRBV2,ASSVGSTYEQY
TRBJ1-3,TRBV5-6,ASSSRQGAHGNTIY
TRBJ2-1,TRBV11-3,ASSLGGGGRNNEQF
TRBJ2-3,TRBV7-3,ASSLGGAGGTDTQY
TRBJ1-5,TRBV19,ASSRGQWNSNQPQH
TRBJ2-2,TRBV5-5,ASSLQLAGNTGELF